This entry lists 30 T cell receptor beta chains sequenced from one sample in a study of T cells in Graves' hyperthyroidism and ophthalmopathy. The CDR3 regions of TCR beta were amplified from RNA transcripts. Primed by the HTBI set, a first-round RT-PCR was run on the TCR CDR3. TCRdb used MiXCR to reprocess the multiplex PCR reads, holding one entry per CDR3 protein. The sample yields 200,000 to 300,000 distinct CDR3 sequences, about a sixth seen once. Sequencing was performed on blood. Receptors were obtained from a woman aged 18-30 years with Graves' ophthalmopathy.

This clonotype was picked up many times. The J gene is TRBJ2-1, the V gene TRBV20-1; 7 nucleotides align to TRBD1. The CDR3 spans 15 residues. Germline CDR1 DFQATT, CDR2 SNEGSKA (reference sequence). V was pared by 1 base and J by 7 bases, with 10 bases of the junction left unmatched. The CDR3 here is CSARVRDRPRNEQFF. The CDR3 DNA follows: TGCAGTGCTAGAGTCCGGGACAGACCTCGGAATGAGCAGTTCTTC.

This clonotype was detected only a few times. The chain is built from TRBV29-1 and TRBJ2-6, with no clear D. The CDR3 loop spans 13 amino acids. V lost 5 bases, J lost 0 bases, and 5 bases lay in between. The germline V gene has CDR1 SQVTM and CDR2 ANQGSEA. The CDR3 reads CSVLGSGANVLTF. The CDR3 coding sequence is TGCAGCGTTTTAGGCTCTGGGGCCAACGTCCTGACTTTC.

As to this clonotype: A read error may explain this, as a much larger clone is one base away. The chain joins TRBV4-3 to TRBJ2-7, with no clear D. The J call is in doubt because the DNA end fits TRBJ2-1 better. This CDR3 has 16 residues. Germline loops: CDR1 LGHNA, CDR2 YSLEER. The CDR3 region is CASSQEFSANPYEQFF. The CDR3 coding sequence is TGCGCCAGCAGCCAAGAGTTCAGCGCTAATCCCTACGAGCAGTTCTTC.

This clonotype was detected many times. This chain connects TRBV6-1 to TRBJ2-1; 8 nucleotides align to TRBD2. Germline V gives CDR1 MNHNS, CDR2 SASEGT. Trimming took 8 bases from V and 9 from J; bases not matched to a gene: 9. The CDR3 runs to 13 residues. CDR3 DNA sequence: TGTGCCAGCTCATTGGAGACTAGCGTTGAGCAGTTCTTC. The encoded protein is CASSLETSVEQFF.

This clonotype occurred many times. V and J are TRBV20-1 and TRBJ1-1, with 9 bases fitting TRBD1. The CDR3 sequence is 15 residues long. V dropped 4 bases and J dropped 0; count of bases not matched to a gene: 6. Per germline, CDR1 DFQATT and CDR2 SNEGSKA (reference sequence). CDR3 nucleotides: TGCAGTGCTACCACAGGGGGCGGCCTGAACACTGAAGCTTTCTTT. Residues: CSATTGGGLNTEAFF.

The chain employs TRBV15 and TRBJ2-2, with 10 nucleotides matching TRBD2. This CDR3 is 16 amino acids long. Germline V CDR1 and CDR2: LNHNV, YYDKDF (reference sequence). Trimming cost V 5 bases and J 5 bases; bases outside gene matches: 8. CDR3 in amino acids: CATSSLVLAGTGELFF. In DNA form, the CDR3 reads TGTGCCACCAGCTCCCTAGTACTAGCGGGAACCGGGGAGCTGTTTTTT.

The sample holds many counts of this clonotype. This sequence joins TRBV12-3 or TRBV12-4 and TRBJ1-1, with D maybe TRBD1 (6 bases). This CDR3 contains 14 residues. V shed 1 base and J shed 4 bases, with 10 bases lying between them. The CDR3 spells CASSLGGLFTEAFF. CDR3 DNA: TGTGCCAGCAGTTTAGGGGGGCTTTTCACTGAAGCTTTCTTT.

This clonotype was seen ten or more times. CDR3 loop: CASSSPGEETQYF. The DNA of the CDR3 is TGTGCCAGCAGCTCCCCCGGGGAAGAGACCCAGTACTTC. This chain uses TRBV7-2 with TRBJ2-5, with D possibly TRBD2 on 5 matching bases. Germline CDR1 SGHTA, CDR2 FQGNSA. V was shortened by 4 bases and J by 3 bases, with 9 bases between the two germline ends. The CDR3 spans 13 residues.

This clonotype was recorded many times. CDR3 sequence: CASSYEASGYQETQYF. In DNA form, the CDR3 reads TGTGCCAGCAGTTACGAGGCTAGCGGGTACCAAGAGACCCAGTACTTC. The chain joins TRBV6-5 to TRBJ2-5; 8 nucleotides line up with TRBD2. CDR3 size: 16 residues. With 2 bases clipped from V and 0 bases from J, the junction kept 5 bases outside the gene matches. Germline V CDR1 and CDR2: MNHEY, SVGAGI.

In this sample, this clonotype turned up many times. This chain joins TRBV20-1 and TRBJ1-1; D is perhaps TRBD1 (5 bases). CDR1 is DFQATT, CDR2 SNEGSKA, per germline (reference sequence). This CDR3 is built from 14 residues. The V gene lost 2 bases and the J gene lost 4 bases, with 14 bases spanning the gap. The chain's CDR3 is CSARPDTLGTEAFF. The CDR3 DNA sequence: TGCAGTGCTAGACCGGACACCTTAGGCACTGAAGCTTTCTTT.

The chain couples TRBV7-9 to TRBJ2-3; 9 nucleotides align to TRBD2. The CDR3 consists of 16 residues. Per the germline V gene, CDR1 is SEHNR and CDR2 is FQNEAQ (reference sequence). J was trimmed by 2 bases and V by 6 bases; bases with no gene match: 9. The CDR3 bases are TGTGCCAGCAGATCCGGGACTAGCAGACTCACAGATACGCAGTATTTT. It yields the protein CASRSGTSRLTDTQYF.

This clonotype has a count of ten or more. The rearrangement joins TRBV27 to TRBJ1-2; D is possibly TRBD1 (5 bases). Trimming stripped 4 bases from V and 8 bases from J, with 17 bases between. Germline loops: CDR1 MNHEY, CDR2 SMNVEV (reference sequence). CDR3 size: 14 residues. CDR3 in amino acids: CASSSTGAPIGYTF. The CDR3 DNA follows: TGTGCCAGCAGTTCCACCGGGGCCCCCATCGGCTACACCTTC.

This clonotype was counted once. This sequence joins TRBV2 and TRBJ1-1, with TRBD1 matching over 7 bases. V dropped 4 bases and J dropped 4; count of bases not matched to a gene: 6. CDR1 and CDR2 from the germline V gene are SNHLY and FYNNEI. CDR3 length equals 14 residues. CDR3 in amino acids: CASSGVSGGTEAFF. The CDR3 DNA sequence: TGTGCCAGCAGTGGAGTGTCAGGGGGCACTGAAGCTTTCTTT.

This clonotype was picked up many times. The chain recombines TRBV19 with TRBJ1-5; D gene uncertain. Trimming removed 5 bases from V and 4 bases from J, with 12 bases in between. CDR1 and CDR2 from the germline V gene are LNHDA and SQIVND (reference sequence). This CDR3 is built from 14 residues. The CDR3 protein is CASSQPRMNQPQHF. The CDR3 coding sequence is TGTGCCAGTAGTCAGCCGCGTATGAATCAGCCCCAGCATTTT.

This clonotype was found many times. This CDR3 is CASSVGGSGGNEQFF. The CDR3 coding sequence is TGTGCCAGCAGCGTGGGCGGGAGTGGGGGCAATGAGCAGTTCTTC. J is TRBJ2-1 and V is TRBV9; 7 bases are shared with TRBD2. The CDR3 loop spans 15 amino acids. Germline V gene sequence: CDR1 SGDLS, CDR2 YYNGEE. V lost 2 bases, J lost 6 bases, and 8 bases stayed unmatched.

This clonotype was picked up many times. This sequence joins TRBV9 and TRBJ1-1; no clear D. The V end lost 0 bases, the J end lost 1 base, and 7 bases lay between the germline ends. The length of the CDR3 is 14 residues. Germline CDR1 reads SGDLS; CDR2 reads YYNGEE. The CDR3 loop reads CASSVATANTEAFF. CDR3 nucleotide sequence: TGTGCCAGCAGCGTAGCAACGGCGAACACTGAAGCTTTCTTT.

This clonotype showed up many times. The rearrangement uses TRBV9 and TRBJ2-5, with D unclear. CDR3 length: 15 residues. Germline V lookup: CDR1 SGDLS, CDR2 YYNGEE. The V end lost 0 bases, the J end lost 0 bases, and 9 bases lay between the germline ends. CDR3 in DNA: TGTGCCAGCAGCGTAGGTGGGCCAGACCAAGAGACCCAGTACTTC. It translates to CASSVGGPDQETQYF.

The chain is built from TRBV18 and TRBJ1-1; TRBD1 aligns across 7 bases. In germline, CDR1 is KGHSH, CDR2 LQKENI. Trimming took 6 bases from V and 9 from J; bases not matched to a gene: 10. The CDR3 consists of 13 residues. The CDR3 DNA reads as TGTGCCAGCTCGACAGGGAGGGACGGCAAAGCTTTCTTT. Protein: CASSTGRDGKAFF.

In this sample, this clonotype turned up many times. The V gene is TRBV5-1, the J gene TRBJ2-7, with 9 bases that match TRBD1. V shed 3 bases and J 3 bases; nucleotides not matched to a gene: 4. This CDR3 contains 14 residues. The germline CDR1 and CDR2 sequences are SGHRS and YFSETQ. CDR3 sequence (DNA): TGCGCCAGCAGCTCGGGACAGGGCTACTACGAGCAGTACTTC. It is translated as CASSSGQGYYEQYF.

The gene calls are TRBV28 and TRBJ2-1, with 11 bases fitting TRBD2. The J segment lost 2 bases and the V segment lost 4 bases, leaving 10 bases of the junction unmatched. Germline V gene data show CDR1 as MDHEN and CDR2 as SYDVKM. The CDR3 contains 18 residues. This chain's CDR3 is CASSSLGTSGAAYNEQFF. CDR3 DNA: TGTGCCAGCAGTTCTCTCGGGACTAGCGGAGCGGCCTACAATGAGCAGTTCTTC.

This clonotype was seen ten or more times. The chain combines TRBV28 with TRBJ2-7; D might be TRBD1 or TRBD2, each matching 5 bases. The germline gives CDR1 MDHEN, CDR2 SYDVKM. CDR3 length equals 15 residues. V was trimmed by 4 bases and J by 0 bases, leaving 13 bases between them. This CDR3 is CASSSRDGGSYEQYF. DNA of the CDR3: TGTGCCAGCAGTTCCCGGGACGGAGGCTCCTACGAGCAGTACTTC.

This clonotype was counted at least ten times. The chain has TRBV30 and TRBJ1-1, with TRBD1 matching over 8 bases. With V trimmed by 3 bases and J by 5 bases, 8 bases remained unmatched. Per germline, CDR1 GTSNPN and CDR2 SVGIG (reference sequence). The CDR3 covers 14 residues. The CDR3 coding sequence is TGTGCCTGGAGCAGAGACAGGGGTGGGACTGAAGCTTTCTTT. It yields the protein CAWSRDRGGTEAFF. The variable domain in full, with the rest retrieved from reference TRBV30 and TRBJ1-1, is SQTIHQWPATLVQPVGSPLSLECTVEGTSNPNLYWYRQAAGRGLQLLFYSVGIGQISSEVPQNLSASRPQDRQFILSSKKLLLSDSGFYLCAWSRDRGGTEAFFGQGTRLTVV.

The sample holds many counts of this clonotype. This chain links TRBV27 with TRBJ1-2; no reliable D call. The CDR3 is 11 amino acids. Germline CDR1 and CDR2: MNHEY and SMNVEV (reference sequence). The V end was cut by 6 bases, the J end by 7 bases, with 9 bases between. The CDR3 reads CASRGGIGYTF. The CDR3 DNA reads TGTGCCAGCAGGGGAGGAATTGGCTACACCTTC.

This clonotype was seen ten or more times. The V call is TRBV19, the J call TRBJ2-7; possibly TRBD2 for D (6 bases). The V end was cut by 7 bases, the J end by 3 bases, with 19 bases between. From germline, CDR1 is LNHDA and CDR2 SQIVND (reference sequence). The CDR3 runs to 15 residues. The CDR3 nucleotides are TGTGCCAGTACTGTCTCCAGCGGGTCCTTCTACGAGCAGTACTTC. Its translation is CASTVSSGSFYEQYF. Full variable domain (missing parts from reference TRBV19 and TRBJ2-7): DGGITQSPKYLFRKEGQNVTLSCEQNLNHDAMYWYRQDPGQGLRLIYYSQIVNDFQKGDIAEGYSVSREKKESFPLTVTSAQKNPTAFYLCASTVSSGSFYEQYFGPGTRLTVT.

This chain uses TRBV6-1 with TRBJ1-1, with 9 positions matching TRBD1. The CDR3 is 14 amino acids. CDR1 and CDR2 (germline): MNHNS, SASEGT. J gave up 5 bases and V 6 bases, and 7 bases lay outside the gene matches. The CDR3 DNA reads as TGTGCCAGCAGAGACGGGACAGGGCCAACTGAAGCTTTCTTT. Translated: CASRDGTGPTEAFF.

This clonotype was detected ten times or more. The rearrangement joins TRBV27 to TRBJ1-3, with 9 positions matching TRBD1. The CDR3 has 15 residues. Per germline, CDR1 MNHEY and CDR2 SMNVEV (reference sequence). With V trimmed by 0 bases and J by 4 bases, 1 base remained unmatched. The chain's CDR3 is CASSLSGQGGNTIYF. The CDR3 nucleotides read TGTGCCAGCAGTTTATCGGGACAGGGAGGAAACACCATATATTTT.

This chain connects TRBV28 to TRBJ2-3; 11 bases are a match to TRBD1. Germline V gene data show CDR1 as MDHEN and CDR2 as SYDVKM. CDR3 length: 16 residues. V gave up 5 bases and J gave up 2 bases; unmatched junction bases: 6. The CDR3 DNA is TGTGCCAGCAGTCCTGGGACAGGGGGTTACACAGATACGCAGTATTTT. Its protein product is CASSPGTGGYTDTQYF. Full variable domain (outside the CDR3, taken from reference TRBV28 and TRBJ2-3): DVKVTQSSRYLVKRTGEKVFLECVQDMDHENMFWYRQDPGLGLRLIYFSYDVKMKEKGDIPEGYSVSREKKERFSLILESASTNQTSMYLCASSPGTGGYTDTQYFGPGTRLTVL.

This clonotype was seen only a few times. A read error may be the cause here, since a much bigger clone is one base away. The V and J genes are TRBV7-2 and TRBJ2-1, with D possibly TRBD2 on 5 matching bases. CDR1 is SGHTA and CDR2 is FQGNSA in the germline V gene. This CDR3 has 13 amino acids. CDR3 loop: CASSLPSFDEHFF. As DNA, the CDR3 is TGTGCCAGCAGCTTGCCTAGCTTCGATGAGCATTTCTTC.

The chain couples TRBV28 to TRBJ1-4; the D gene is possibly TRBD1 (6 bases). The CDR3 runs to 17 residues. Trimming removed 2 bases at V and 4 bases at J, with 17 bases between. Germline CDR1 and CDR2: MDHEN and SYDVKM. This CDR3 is CASSLNSGGRGNEKLFF. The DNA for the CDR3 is TGTGCCAGCAGTTTAAATAGCGGGGGGCGAGGTAATGAAAAACTGTTTTTT.

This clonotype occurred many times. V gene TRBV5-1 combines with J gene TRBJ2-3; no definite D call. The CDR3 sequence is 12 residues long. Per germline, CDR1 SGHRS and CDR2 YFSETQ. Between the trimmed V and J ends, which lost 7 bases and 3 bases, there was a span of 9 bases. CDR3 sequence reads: CASFGQTDTQYF. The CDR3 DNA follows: TGCGCCAGCTTCGGGCAGACAGATACGCAGTATTTT.